Listed here are 23 T cell receptor beta chains from one sample, sequenced in a study of blood T cell repertoires in COVID-19. The data were produced by immunoSEQ multiplex PCR, yet TCRdb's version contains in-frame clones alone and is incomplete. The sample has about 100,000 clones, 88% seen once. Sample: peripheral blood. Receptors were obtained from a woman in her sixties or seventies with acute or convalescent COVID-19.

The chain joins TRBV30 to TRBJ1-6; D is unresolved. CDR1 is GTSNPN and CDR2 is SVGIG in the germline V gene (reference sequence). Trimming left V 3 bases short and J 8 bases short, with 14 bases between. The CDR3 runs 14 residues. DNA of the CDR3: TGTGCCTGGAGCCCTGACGGGTCACATTCACCCCTCCACTTT. Translation gives CAWSPDGSHSPLHF.

The chain uses TRBV6-5 and TRBJ2-1; TRBD2 matches 8 bases. Germline CDR1 reads MNHEY; CDR2 reads SVGAGI. This CDR3 region has 14 residues. The V gene end was trimmed by 5 bases and the J gene end by 16 bases; junction bases not matched to a gene: 16. The CDR3 region is CASSPTGGGGTHFF. The DNA for the CDR3 is TGTGCCAGCAGTCCTACGGGGGGGGGCGGGACGCACTTCTTC.

The chain recombines TRBV5-1 with TRBJ1-4; D might be TRBD1 (6 bases). The CDR3 has 14 residues. Deletions cut 4 bases from V and 5 bases from J, with 12 bases between. Germline values: CDR1 SGHRS, CDR2 YFSETQ. DNA for the CDR3: TGCGCCAGCAGCCCGGGACACGGGAATGAAAAACTGTTTTTT. This translates into CASSPGHGNEKLFF.

The chain carries TRBV10-3 and TRBJ2-1; 15 bases fit TRBD2. Germline loops: CDR1 ENHRY, CDR2 SYGVKD. V was clipped by 6 bases and J by 5 bases; unmatched bases: 5. This CDR3 has 16 residues. CDR3 residues: CAIRDGTSGRNNEQFF. The CDR3 DNA reads as TGTGCCATCAGAGACGGGACTAGCGGGAGGAACAATGAGCAGTTCTTC.

This chain connects TRBV18 to TRBJ2-5, with D unresolved. The CDR3 has 16 amino acids. Germline V gene lookup returns CDR1 KGHSH and CDR2 LQKENI. Trimming took 6 bases from V and 5 from J, leaving 22 bases between them. The CDR3 nucleotides read TGTGCCAGCTCCACCCCCACCGGCGAGGATGTGGAGACCCAGTACTTC. It is translated as CASSTPTGEDVETQYF.

This sequence joins TRBV20-1 and TRBJ2-3, with a possible D match to TRBD2 (7 bases). V lost 6 bases to trimming and J lost 9 bases, with 13 bases between them. CDR3 length: 11 amino acids. CDR1 and CDR2 from the germline V gene are DFQATT and SNEGSKA (reference sequence). The CDR3 sequence: CSANWGGTQYF. CDR3 in DNA: TGCAGTGCCAACTGGGGGGGCACGCAGTATTTT.

The chain couples TRBV27 to TRBJ2-3, with TRBD2 matching 8 bases. V lost 8 bases and J lost 2; bases outside the gene matches: 9. The CDR3 has 15 residues. Germline-derived CDR1 and CDR2 are MNHEY and SMNVEV (reference sequence). CDR3 nucleotides: TGTGCCAGCGCCGGGGGGGCTACCTACACAGATACGCAGTATTTT. This codes for CASAGGATYTDTQYF.

V and J are TRBV7-8 and TRBJ1-4; TRBD1 is a possible D gene (5 bases). This CDR3 region has 17 residues. Germline V gene sequence: CDR1 SGHVS, CDR2 FQNEAQ. V lost 5 bases and J 3 bases, leaving 19 bases between the germline ends. CDR3 nucleotides: TGTGCCAGCAGCACCGGGCCTACGCTAGGGGCTAATGAAAAACTGTTTTTT. This gives the protein CASSTGPTLGANEKLFF. The entire variable domain, with the rest obtained from reference TRBV7-8 and TRBJ1-4, is as follows: GAGVSQSPRYKVAKRGQDVALRCDPISGHVSLFWYQQALGQGPEFLTYFQNEAQLDKSGLPSDRFFAERPEGSVSTLKIQRTQQEDSAVYLCASSTGPTLGANEKLFFGSGTQLSVL.

This chain joins TRBV28 and TRBJ1-1; D not certain. The CDR3 totals 14 residues. Per the germline V gene, CDR1 is MDHEN and CDR2 is SYDVKM. V was clipped by 5 bases and J by 4 bases, with 14 bases between them. The DNA of the CDR3 is TGTGCCAGCAGTCCCCTCCGGGAGGGCACTGAAGCTTTCTTT. Protein product: CASSPLREGTEAFF.

The V gene is TRBV20-1, the J gene TRBJ2-5, with a weak D call TRBD2 (5 bases). This CDR3 comprises 12 residues. CDR1 and CDR2 (germline): DFQATT, SNEGSKA (reference sequence). V was cut by 3 bases and J by 5 bases, with 10 bases left in between. The CDR3 nucleotides are TGCAGTGCTAGTTTCGTAGCGGAGACCCAGTACTTC. Protein sequence: CSASFVAETQYF.

The genes are TRBV10-1 and TRBJ1-6; a weak D match, TRBD1 (5 bases). The CDR3 runs to 14 residues. The germline V gene encodes CDR1 WNHNN and CDR2 SYGVQD (reference sequence). The germline V and J ends were trimmed by 0 bases and 8 bases, with 8 bases remaining between them. Here the CDR3 DNA reads TGCGCCAGCAGTGAGTCAGGGGAGGATTCACCCCTCCACTTT. It is translated as CASSESGEDSPLHF.

This chain uses TRBV28 with TRBJ1-2; D is undetermined. Germline V gene lookup returns CDR1 MDHEN and CDR2 SYDVKM. V lost 3 bases and J lost 2, with 16 bases in between. The CDR3 loop spans 16 amino acids. In nucleotides, the CDR3 is TGTGCCAGCAGTTTTGAGGCAGTTAGGTTAAACTATGGCTACACCTTC. Its translation is CASSFEAVRLNYGYTF.

The genes are TRBV12-3 or TRBV12-4 and TRBJ1-6; D call uncertain. Trimming removed 4 bases at V and 9 bases at J, with 7 bases between. There are 12 residues in the CDR3. The CDR3 DNA reads TGTGCCAGCAGTTACACGTTTTCACCCCTCCACTTT. Its translation is CASSYTFSPLHF.

The chain recombines TRBV19 with TRBJ1-1, with a tentative D call TRBD1 (5 bases). The germline V gene has CDR1 LNHDA and CDR2 SQIVND (reference sequence). The CDR3 is 14 residues long. V lost 6 bases and J lost 1, with 12 bases in between. CDR3 region: CASSPGTPNTEAFF. The CDR3 bases are TGTGCCAGTAGCCCCGGGACTCCGAACACTGAAGCTTTCTTT.

The genes are TRBV30 and TRBJ1-1; D is ambiguous. The CDR3 extends over 12 amino acids. Germline lookup yields CDR1 GTSNPN and CDR2 SVGIG (reference sequence). Trimming removed 2 bases from V and 1 base from J, with 5 bases in between. CDR3 coding DNA: TGTGCCTGGAGTAGGAGGAACACTGAAGCTTTCTTT. Protein: CAWSRRNTEAFF.

The gene calls are TRBV5-1 and TRBJ2-1, with TRBD2 matching 10 bases. The V gene's germline CDR1 is SGHRS and CDR2 YFSETQ. V dropped 4 bases and J dropped 9; count of bases not matched to a gene: 19. This CDR3 region has 18 residues. The CDR3 DNA reads TGCGCCAGCAGCAAGCTAGCGGGAGTTTTTAGAAATTCAGCTGAGCAGTTCTTC. Its translation is CASSKLAGVFRNSAEQFF. Complete variable domain (other parts from reference TRBV5-1 and TRBJ2-1): KAGVTQTPRYLIKTRGQQVTLSCSPISGHRSVSWYQQTPGQGLQFLFEYFSETQRNKGNFPGRFSGRQFSNSRSEMNVSTLELGDSALYLCASSKLAGVFRNSAEQFFGPGTRLTVL.

The J gene is TRBJ2-2, the V gene TRBV18; D unresolved. CDR1 and CDR2 from the germline V gene are KGHSH and LQKENI. Trimming stripped 4 bases from V and 0 bases from J, with 9 bases between. The CDR3 is made up of 15 amino acids. CDR3 nucleotide sequence: TGTGCCAGCTCACTAAACAGCCCGAACACCGGGGAGCTGTTTTTT. Protein sequence: CASSLNSPNTGELFF.

The V gene is TRBV12-5, the J gene TRBJ1-2; tentative D call: TRBD1 (5 bases). This CDR3 is built from 12 residues. Germline V lookup: CDR1 LGHNT, CDR2 FRNRAP. The V end was cut by 1 base, the J end by 8 bases, with 8 bases between. CDR3 in amino acids: CASGLETEGYTF. In DNA, the CDR3 is TGTGCTAGTGGTTTGGAGACAGAAGGCTACACCTTC.

The CDR3 loop is CASSSTSGRINEQYF. In DNA form, the CDR3 reads TGCGCCAGCAGCTCGACTAGCGGGAGGATAAACGAGCAGTACTTC. The chain is built from TRBV5-1 and TRBJ2-7, with 13 bases that match TRBD2. V lost 3 bases to trimming and J lost 5 bases; unmatched junction nucleotides: 5. This CDR3 has 15 residues. Germline CDR1 is SGHRS and CDR2 is YFSETQ.

The chain couples TRBV19 to TRBJ1-5; D remains unclear. This CDR3 comprises 13 residues. Per germline, CDR1 LNHDA and CDR2 SQIVND (reference sequence). Trimming removed 7 bases at V and 4 bases at J, with 11 bases between. The CDR3 DNA sequence: TGTGCCAGTACCTTCAGTGTTAATCAGCCCCAGCATTTT. This gives the protein CASTFSVNQPQHF. Together with reference TRBV19 and TRBJ1-5, the CDR3 gives the full variable domain: DGGITQSPKYLFRKEGQNVTLSCEQNLNHDAMYWYRQDPGQGLRLIYYSQIVNDFQKGDIAEGYSVSREKKESFPLTVTSAQKNPTAFYLCASTFSVNQPQHFGDGTRLSIL.

The chain employs TRBV3-1 (or the pseudogene TRBV3-2) and TRBJ1-1; tentatively, D is TRBD1 (6 bases). This CDR3 comprises 14 residues. V lost 0 bases, J lost 10 bases, and 15 bases lay in between. Germline CDR1 and CDR2: LGHDT and YNNKEL (reference sequence). This CDR3 reads CASSQDITGQGAFF. The DNA for the CDR3 is TGTGCCAGCAGCCAAGATATAACAGGGCAGGGAGCTTTCTTT.

This chain uses TRBV6-1 with TRBJ2-5; 11 nucleotides align to TRBD2. The J segment lost 5 bases and the V segment lost 4 bases, leaving 12 bases of the junction unmatched. The CDR3 is made up of 17 amino acids. Germline loops: CDR1 MNHNS, CDR2 SASEGT. The DNA of the CDR3 is TGTGCCAGCAGTGGCCCATTACTAGCGGGAGCGGGGGAGACCCAGTACTTC. The encoded protein is CASSGPLLAGAGETQYF.

J is TRBJ1-4 and V is TRBV19; D remains ambiguous. The CDR3 loop spans 15 amino acids. The ends were cut back, 2 bases at V and 6 bases at J, with 13 bases in the middle. The V gene's germline CDR1 is LNHDA and CDR2 SQIVND (reference sequence). CDR3 sequence (DNA): TGTGCCAGTAGTATACTACTCCTGCGAGATGAAAAACTGTTTTTT. Amino acids: CASSILLLRDEKLFF.